This TCR beta chain was observed in a study of blood T cell repertoires in COVID-19. About the study: The United States, Italy and Spain provided the acute and convalescent COVID-19 samples. PBMCs, B-cell-depleted T cells, or T cells provided the cDNA or gDNA that made up the material.

Per the original data handling: Estimation of nucleated cell counts was performed using reference gene primer amplification. Clones were read by immunoSEQ multiplex PCR, and TCRdb kept only the in-frame ones, dropping some. V, J and clone size reflect that table, while D and trimming were determined from the DNA. Among about 140,000 clones listed, roughly 80% were seen once. The ends lost 3 bases at V and 0 bases at J; junction bases unmatched: 4. Germline CDR1 reads LNHNV; CDR2 reads YYDKDF (reference sequence). The CDR3 has 15 residues. The sample consisted of peripheral blood. This clonotype was obtained from a man aged 65 to 79 who had recovered from COVID-19. J is TRBJ1-2 and V is TRBV15; 7 nucleotides agree with TRBD1. The CDR3 DNA reads as TGTGCCACCAGCAGGGCCAGGGGGGCTAACTATGGCTACACCTTC. Its protein product is CATSRARGANYGYTF.